Following are 23 T cell receptor beta chains from one sample sequenced in a study of chemoradiotherapy in HPV16-positive cancers (dated by TCRdb to between 2021 and 2022). Library preparation was by the immunoSEQ multiplex PCR assay. TCRdb re-hosts the immuneACCESS table, in-frame sequences only. Its copies lack some clones; in the studies checked, an unresolved V gene accounts for under half of them, and the cause for the rest is not known. In all, the sample holds around 2,300 clones, and about four fifths of those were seen once. In total, the top ten clones hold around 10% of the sample. Specimen: tumor tissue, collected from a patient who underwent chemoradiotherapy. These receptors all come from a human donor with HPV-associated anogenital cancer.

This chain links TRBV10-1 with TRBJ1-5, with D possibly matching TRBD1 (5 bases). The CDR3 totals 16 residues. Germline CDR1 WNHNN, CDR2 SYGVQD (reference sequence). V shed 2 bases and J shed 4 bases, with 15 bases lying between them. The CDR3 region is CASSEPHSEGNQPQHF. CDR3 coding DNA: TGCGCCAGCAGTGAGCCCCACTCGGAGGGGAATCAGCCCCAGCATTTT.

The gene calls are TRBV5-4 and TRBJ2-1; 10 nucleotides agree with TRBD2. The CDR3 has 14 amino acids. Germline CDR1 reads SGHNT; CDR2 reads YYREEE (reference sequence). Trimming removed 2 bases from V and 7 bases from J; junction bases left unmatched: 3. The CDR3 region is CASSLAGGANEQFF. CDR3 DNA sequence: TGTGCCAGCAGCTTAGCGGGAGGGGCTAATGAGCAGTTCTTC.

The chain is built from TRBV27 and TRBJ1-2, with a weak D call TRBD1 (5 bases). Trimming shortened V by 6 bases and J by 1 base, and 12 bases separated the two germline ends. Germline CDR1 MNHEY, CDR2 SMNVEV (reference sequence). The length of the CDR3 is 14 residues. The CDR3 spells CASRGLARNYGYTF. The DNA of the CDR3 is TGTGCCAGCAGGGGGCTTGCGCGTAACTATGGCTACACCTTC.

The chain uses TRBV7-8 and TRBJ1-2; D is ambiguous. The CDR3 sequence is 12 residues long. From germline, CDR1 is SGHVS and CDR2 FQNEAQ. Trimming shortened V by 1 base and J by 13 bases, and 13 bases separated the two germline ends. The CDR3 reads CASSLVGRVLTF. Written as DNA, the CDR3 is TGTGCCAGCAGCTTAGTCGGAAGGGTTCTCACCTTC.

The rearrangement joins TRBV6-1 to TRBJ2-7; no clear D. This CDR3 region has 13 residues. Per the germline V gene, CDR1 is MNHNS and CDR2 is SASEGT. Trimming removed 4 bases from V and 2 bases from J, with 9 bases in between. The CDR3 DNA reads TGTGCCAGCAGTGGAGCAAGCACCTACGAGCAGTACTTC. It is translated as CASSGASTYEQYF.

The chain links TRBV6-1 to TRBJ2-3; the D gene is possibly TRBD2 (6 bases). This CDR3 spans 15 amino acids. The V gene lost 5 bases and the J gene lost 4 bases, with 16 bases spanning the gap. Germline V gene sequence: CDR1 MNHNS, CDR2 SASEGT. CDR3 protein: CASSPDLAGPDTQYF. The CDR3, as DNA: TGTGCCAGCAGTCCGGACTTGGCGGGGCCAGATACGCAGTATTTT.

This chain joins TRBV30 and TRBJ1-5; tentatively, D is TRBD1 (6 bases). In germline, CDR1 is GTSNPN, CDR2 SVGIG (reference sequence). V was cut by 0 bases and J by 5 bases, with 14 bases left in between. This CDR3 region has 15 residues. The CDR3: CAWSVGGHEDQPQHF. The DNA for the CDR3 is TGTGCCTGGAGTGTTGGGGGACACGAGGATCAGCCCCAGCATTTT. Full variable domain (missing parts from reference TRBV30 and TRBJ1-5): SQTIHQWPATLVQPVGSPLSLECTVEGTSNPNLYWYRQAAGRGLQLLFYSVGIGQISSEVPQNLSASRPQDRQFILSSKKLLLSDSGFYLCAWSVGGHEDQPQHFGDGTRLSIL.

This clone was seen once. This chain links TRBV6-4 with TRBJ2-3, with D maybe TRBD1 (5 bases). Germline V gives CDR1 MRHNA, CDR2 SNTAGT. Between the trimmed V and J ends, which lost 3 bases and 1 base, there was a span of 14 bases. The CDR3 is 16 residues long. In nucleotides, the CDR3 is TGTGCCAGCAGTGAGGTCCCAGGGATGGGCACAGATACGCAGTATTTT. It encodes CASSEVPGMGTDTQYF.

Only a few counts were recorded for this clone. The gene calls are TRBV7-9 and TRBJ2-3; 10 bases agree with TRBD2. There are 16 residues in the CDR3. Trimming at V came to 2 bases and at J to 2 bases, leaving 4 bases not matched to a gene. The germline CDR1 and CDR2 sequences are SEHNR and FQNEAQ (reference sequence). Here the CDR3 DNA reads TGTGCCAGCAGCTTATTACTAGCGGGGCTCACAGATACGCAGTATTTT. Translating gives CASSLLLAGLTDTQYF.

The rearrangement joins TRBV6-1 to TRBJ2-1; TRBD1 or TRBD2 may be the D gene (6 bases each). The ends were cut back, 7 bases at V and 4 bases at J, with 20 bases in the middle. The CDR3 contains 16 residues. The germline gives CDR1 MNHNS, CDR2 SASEGT. CDR3 DNA sequence: TGTGCCAGCATTGGAGCAGGGGCTGGACTATACAATGAGCAGTTCTTC. Translated: CASIGAGAGLYNEQFF.

There are a few counts of this clone. This sequence joins TRBV6-1 and TRBJ2-7; no definite D call. V was clipped by 10 bases and J by 2 bases, with 18 bases between them. The germline gives CDR1 MNHNS, CDR2 SASEGT. This CDR3 spans 14 amino acids. CDR3 sequence (DNA): TGTGCCATCTCCAACGACTTAGCCCCCTACGAGCAGTACTTC. This codes for CAISNDLAPYEQYF.

This rearrangement joins TRBV2 to TRBJ2-2, with D possibly matching TRBD2 (5 bases). The CDR3 runs to 15 residues. V was clipped by 4 bases and J by 1 base, with 10 bases between them. The germline CDR1 and CDR2 sequences are SNHLY and FYNNEI. The CDR3 nucleotides are TGTGCCAGCAGTGCTGGACTCTTGAACACCGGGGAGCTGTTTTTT. It yields the protein CASSAGLLNTGELFF. Full variable domain (missing parts from reference TRBV2 and TRBJ2-2): EPEVTQTPSHQVTQMGQEVILRCVPISNHLYFYWYRQILGQKVEFLVSFYNNEISEKSEIFDDQFSVERPDGSNFTLKIRSTKLEDSAMYFCASSAGLLNTGELFFGEGSRLTVL.

The genes are TRBV11-2 and TRBJ2-1; TRBD1 aligns across 10 bases. Germline V gene data show CDR1 as SGHAT and CDR2 as FQNNGV. This CDR3 is built from 15 residues. V was clipped by 4 bases and J by 3 bases; unmatched bases: 3. This chain's CDR3 is CASSSGTGDYNEQFF. The CDR3 nucleotides read TGTGCCAGCAGCTCCGGGACAGGGGACTACAATGAGCAGTTCTTC.

V gene TRBV7-2 combines with J gene TRBJ2-5; 12 bases map to TRBD2. The germline gives CDR1 SGHTA, CDR2 FQGNSA. V lost 5 bases to trimming and J lost 7 bases; unmatched junction nucleotides: 8. The CDR3 has 15 amino acids. Here the CDR3 DNA reads TGTGCCAGCAGCCTTCGCGCTAGCGGGGGGGGGACCCAGTACTTC. The encoded protein is CASSLRASGGGTQYF.

This clone turned up a few times. The chain carries TRBV6-1 and TRBJ2-7; 7 bases match TRBD2. This CDR3 region has 15 residues. Germline V gives CDR1 MNHNS, CDR2 SASEGT. V trimming: 2 bases; J trimming: 3 bases; junction bases outside the gene matches: 7. As DNA, the CDR3 is TGTGCCAGCAGTGAACTCAGCGGGACGGGCTACGAGCAGTACTTC. This codes for CASSELSGTGYEQYF.

The J gene is TRBJ1-5, the V gene TRBV4-2; 7 positions agree with TRBD1. V trimming: 0 bases; J trimming: 3 bases; junction bases outside the gene matches: 14. CDR3 length equals 19 residues. Germline V gives CDR1 LGHNA, CDR2 YNFKEQ. The CDR3 region is CASSQEGQSSTAYNQPQHF. In nucleotides, the CDR3 is TGTGCCAGCAGCCAAGAGGGACAGTCCTCCACAGCCTACAATCAGCCCCAGCATTTT.

In this sample, this clone turned up a few times. The CDR3, as DNA: TGTGCCAGCAGAGGGGAGATGGACACCGGGGAGCTGTTTTTT. It is translated as CASRGEMDTGELFF. This chain uses TRBV6-4 with TRBJ2-2; TRBD1 or TRBD2 may be the D gene (5 bases each). The CDR3 extends over 14 amino acids. Per the germline V gene, CDR1 is MRHNA and CDR2 is SNTAGT. The germline V and J ends were trimmed by 6 bases and 3 bases, with 11 bases remaining between them.

The CDR3 DNA reads as TGTGCCAGCAGCTTAGAAGGCGGGATCTCCTACAATGAGCAGTTCTTC. Translation: CASSLEGGISYNEQFF. V and J are TRBV7-9 and TRBJ2-1; weak D call: TRBD2 (6 bases). V lost 1 base to trimming and J lost 0 bases, with 10 bases between them. The CDR3 is 16 residues long. The germline V gene encodes CDR1 SEHNR and CDR2 FQNEAQ (reference sequence).

J is TRBJ1-5 and V is TRBV9, with no clear D. The CDR3 extends over 13 amino acids. Germline CDR1 reads SGDLS; CDR2 reads YYNGEE. Trimming took off 0 bases at V and 4 bases at J, with 5 bases between the two ends. Here the CDR3 reads CASSVGANQPQHF. The CDR3, as DNA: TGTGCCAGCAGCGTAGGGGCTAATCAGCCCCAGCATTTT.

The table lists this clone with a count of one. The chain employs TRBV11-2 and TRBJ1-4; D not resolved. Trimming pared 6 bases from V and 0 bases from J, leaving 8 bases between. The CDR3 covers 14 residues. The V gene's germline CDR1 is SGHAT and CDR2 FQNNGV. Written as DNA, the CDR3 is TGTGCCAGCAGTCTAGGGCCAACTAATGAAAAACTGTTTTTT. As protein: CASSLGPTNEKLFF.

The chain links TRBV6-1 to TRBJ2-2; the D gene is possibly TRBD2 (5 bases). Per the germline V gene, CDR1 is MNHNS and CDR2 is SASEGT. V was trimmed by 5 bases and J by 5 bases, leaving 12 bases between them. This CDR3 spans 14 amino acids. CDR3 residues: CASSRSGLTGELFF. CDR3 bases: TGTGCCAGCAGTAGATCGGGGTTAACCGGGGAGCTGTTTTTT.

J is TRBJ2-3 and V is TRBV21-1; the D call TRBD2 from the table was never checked on the DNA. TRBV21-1 is annotated as a pseudogene. CDR3 size: 18 residues. The CDR3: CASSKDKGGRERIDTQYF. CDR3 DNA: TGTGCCAGCAGCAAAGACAAGGGGGGGCGGGAGAGGATAGATACGCAGTATTTT.

The V call is TRBV27, the J call TRBJ1-2; a weak D match, TRBD1 (6 bases). Germline V gives CDR1 MNHEY, CDR2 SMNVEV (reference sequence). The germline V and J ends were trimmed by 5 bases and 6 bases, with 10 bases remaining between them. This CDR3 is built from 12 residues. CDR3 sequence (DNA): TGTGCCAGCAGTCCAAGGGGGGATGGCTACACCTTC. This encodes CASSPRGDGYTF.